Listed below are T cell receptor beta chains from one sample, sequenced in a study of cytomegalovirus exposure and HLA in healthy donors. The assay was immunoSEQ multiplex PCR, and TCRdb's table has in-frame clones only and misses some. The data hold 100,000 to 150,000 clones, with around 81% observed a single time. Sequencing input: PBMCs. The receptor source for this set is a female donor in good health and CMV-seronegative. Each CDR3 is given with its conserved first and last residue.

j_call v_call cdr3_aa
TRBJ2-2 TRBV6-5 CASSSAGELFF
TRBJ2-7 TRBV5-4 CASSLGASGVYEQYF
TRBJ2-5 TRBV4-1 CASSQYGLAGETQYF
TRBJ1-4 TRBV2 CASSLQGANEKLFF
TRBJ2-7 TRBV5-1 CASSPYGTSVSYEQYF
TRBJ2-2 TRBV2 CASSEAGYTGELFF
TRBJ1-3 TRBV5-1 CASRGTETSGNTIYF
TRBJ2-4 TRBV19 CASSSLQGEKNIQYF
TRBJ2-1 TRBV5-4 CASSPNLGAQFF
TRBJ1-1 TRBV5-4 CALKQGSTEAFF
TRBJ2-4 TRBV5-1 CASSLEAGAQYF
TRBJ1-1 TRBV7-9 CASSSGSPNTEAFF
TRBJ2-7 TRBV7-9 CAAGRSYEQYF
TRBJ2-2 TRBV18 CASSRSTGVAGELFF
TRBJ1-4 TRBV18 CASSRGGNDEKLFF
TRBJ1-5 TRBV2 CASSDGNQPQHF
TRBJ1-4 TRBV5-6 CASSSPGQGLFRLFF
TRBJ2-1 TRBV5-4 CASSGSLGLSSYNEQFF
TRBJ1-1 TRBV5-1 CASSPETGGTEAFF
TRBJ2-7 TRBV12-5 CASGSDRVGSGLPYEQYF
TRBJ1-5 TRBV7-6 CASSLGGREPQHF
TRBJ2-2 TRBV6-5 CASSRDITGELFF
TRBJ1-1 TRBV6-5 CASSKQTGITEAFF
TRBJ1-5 TRBV30 CAWSAGGGQPQHF
TRBJ2-1 TRBV6-1 CAIHAGEPYNEQFF
TRBJ1-5 TRBV28 CASTAGGGNQPQHF
TRBJ2-3 TRBV5-1 CASSFSGTSTDTQYF
TRBJ1-2 TRBV15 CATSPTGPYGYTF
TRBJ1-1 TRBV7-6 CASSKIVSGIGAEAFF
TRBJ1-4 TRBV30 CAWRALGTNEKLFF
TRBJ1-6 TRBV7-9 CASSSFNSPLHF
TRBJ2-3 TRBV19 CASSTAGGPSTDTQYF
TRBJ2-5 TRBV7-9 CASSSDRVRETQYF
TRBJ2-3 TRBV10-1 CASSDAGGTDTQYF
TRBJ2-6 TRBV7-9 CASSLASTPSGANVLTF
TRBJ1-3 TRBV9 CASSRVSGSGNTIYF
TRBJ1-3 TRBV28 CASSLPQVGNTIYF
TRBJ1-5 TRBV28 CASSYRGAGSIQPQHF
TRBJ1-4 TRBV28 CASSLGRGQGTEKLFF
TRBJ2-1 TRBV7-9 CASSPRGSEQFF
TRBJ2-7 TRBV27 CASRGSGKSYEQYF
TRBJ2-3 TRBV28 CASSIGLAGVDTQYF
TRBJ1-4 TRBV30 CAWRPPQGLVNEKLFF
TRBJ2-1 TRBV5-1 CASSPGGQNEQFF
TRBJ2-1 TRBV20-1 CSAGSEQFF